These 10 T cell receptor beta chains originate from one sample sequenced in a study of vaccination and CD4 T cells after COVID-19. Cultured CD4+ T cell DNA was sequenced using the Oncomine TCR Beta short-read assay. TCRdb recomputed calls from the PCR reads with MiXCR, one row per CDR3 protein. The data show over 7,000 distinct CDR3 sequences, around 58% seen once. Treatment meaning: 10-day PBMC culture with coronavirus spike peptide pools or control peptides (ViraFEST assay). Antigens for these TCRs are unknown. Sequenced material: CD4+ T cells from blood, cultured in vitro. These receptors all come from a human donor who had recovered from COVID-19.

CDR3 amino acids: CSAGLAGMRETQYF. The CDR3 DNA sequence: TGCAGTGCCGGACTAGCGGGAATGAGAGAGACCCAGTACTTC. The genes are TRBV20-1 and TRBJ2-5; 12 positions agree with TRBD2. This CDR3 is built from 14 residues. Germline-derived CDR1 and CDR2 are DFQATT and SNEGSKA (reference sequence). V lost 6 bases to trimming and J lost 4 bases; unmatched junction nucleotides: 6.

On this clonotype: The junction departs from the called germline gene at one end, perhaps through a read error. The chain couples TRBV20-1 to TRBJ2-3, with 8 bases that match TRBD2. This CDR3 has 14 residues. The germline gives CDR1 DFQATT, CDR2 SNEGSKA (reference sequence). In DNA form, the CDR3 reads TGCAGTGCCAATAGCGGGGCGAGCACATATACGCAGTATTTT. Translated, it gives CSANSGASTYTQYF.

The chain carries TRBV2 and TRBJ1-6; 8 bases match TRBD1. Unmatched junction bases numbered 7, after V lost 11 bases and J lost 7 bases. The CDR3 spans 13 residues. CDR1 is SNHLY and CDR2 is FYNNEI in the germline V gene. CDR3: CAGRQGRNSPLHF. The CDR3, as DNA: TGTGCCGGAAGACAGGGGCGCAATTCACCCCTCCACTTT.

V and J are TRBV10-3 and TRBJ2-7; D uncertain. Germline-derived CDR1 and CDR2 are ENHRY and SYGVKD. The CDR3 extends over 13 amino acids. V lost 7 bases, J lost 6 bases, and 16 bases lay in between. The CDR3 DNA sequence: TGTGCCATCACCAGCATCCAGGAAAGCGAGCAGTACTTC. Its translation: CAITSIQESEQYF.

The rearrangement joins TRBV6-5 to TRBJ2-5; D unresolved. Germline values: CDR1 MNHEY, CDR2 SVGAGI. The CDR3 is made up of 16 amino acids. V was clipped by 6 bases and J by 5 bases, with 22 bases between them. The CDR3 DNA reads TGTGCCAGCAGATTACTACGAAAAGGGTTAGGGGAGACCCAGTACTTC. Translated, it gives CASRLLRKGLGETQYF.

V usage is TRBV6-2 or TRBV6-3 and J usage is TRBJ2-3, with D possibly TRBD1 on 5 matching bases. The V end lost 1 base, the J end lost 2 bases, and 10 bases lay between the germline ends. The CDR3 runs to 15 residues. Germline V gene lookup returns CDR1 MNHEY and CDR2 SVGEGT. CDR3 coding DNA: TGTGCCAGCAGTTACTGGCAGGGCAACACAGATACGCAGTATTTT. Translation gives CASSYWQGNTDTQYF.

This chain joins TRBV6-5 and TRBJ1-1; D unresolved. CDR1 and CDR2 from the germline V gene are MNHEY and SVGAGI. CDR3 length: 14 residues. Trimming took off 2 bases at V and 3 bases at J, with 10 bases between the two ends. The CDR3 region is CASSYTAEYTEAFF. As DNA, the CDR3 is TGTGCCAGCAGTTACACAGCTGAGTACACTGAAGCTTTCTTT.

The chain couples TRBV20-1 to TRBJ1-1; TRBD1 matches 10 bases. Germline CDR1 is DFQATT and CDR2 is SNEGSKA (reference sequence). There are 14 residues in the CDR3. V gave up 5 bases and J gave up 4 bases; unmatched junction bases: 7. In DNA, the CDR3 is TGCAGTGCTGGGGGACAGGGGCGGCTCACTGAAGCTTTCTTT. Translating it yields CSAGGQGRLTEAFF.

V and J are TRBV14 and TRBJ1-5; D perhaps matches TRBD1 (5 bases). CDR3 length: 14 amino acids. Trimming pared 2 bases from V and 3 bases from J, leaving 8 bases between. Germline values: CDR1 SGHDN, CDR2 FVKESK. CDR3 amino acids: CASSQTGVNQPQHF. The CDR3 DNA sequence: TGTGCCAGCAGCCAAACGGGGGTCAATCAGCCCCAGCATTTT.

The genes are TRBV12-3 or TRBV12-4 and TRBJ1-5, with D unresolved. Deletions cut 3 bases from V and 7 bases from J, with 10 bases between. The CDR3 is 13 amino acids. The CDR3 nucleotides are TGTGCCAGCAGTTTTGAGGGAAACCAGCCCCAGCATTTT. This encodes CASSFEGNQPQHF.